Listed below are T cell receptor beta chains from one sample, sequenced in a study of OX40 agonist ivuxolimab in advanced cancers. TCRdb keeps only in-frame clones here, not all; method: immunoSEQ multiplex PCR. The sample consists of some 81,000 clones, 65% to 85% of them appearing once. The specimen was CD4+ or CD8+ T cells sorted from blood, collected in a trial of the OX40 agonist ivuxolimab. These receptors came from an adult with an advanced solid tumor such as melanoma, head and neck, liver or kidney cancer. Each CDR3 is given without its conserved first and last residue.

V | CDR3
TRBV6-1 | ASSVDSYKAF
TRBV5-1 | ASSFNIRWEQY
TRBV4-1 | ASSQGLAGAYYEQY
TRBV5-1 | ASSPASVSGELF
TRBV7-9 | ASSRDSRNSPLH
TRBV6-6 | ASSRGRAAGDNEQF
TRBV28 | ASSLGQIFTGELF
TRBV5-1 | ASSSSYRTDTQY
TRBV7-8 | ASSLDGTSYEQY
TRBV7-6 | ASSLEQYSTEAF
TRBV7-2 | ASSLDRRSQETQY
TRBV27 | ASSWRTGGPYNEQF
TRBV7-2 | ASSKGTANSPLH
TRBV5-1 | ASSFGFYQETQY
TRBV5-5 | ASSLVASVETQY
TRBV27 | ASSTGQGAPGYT